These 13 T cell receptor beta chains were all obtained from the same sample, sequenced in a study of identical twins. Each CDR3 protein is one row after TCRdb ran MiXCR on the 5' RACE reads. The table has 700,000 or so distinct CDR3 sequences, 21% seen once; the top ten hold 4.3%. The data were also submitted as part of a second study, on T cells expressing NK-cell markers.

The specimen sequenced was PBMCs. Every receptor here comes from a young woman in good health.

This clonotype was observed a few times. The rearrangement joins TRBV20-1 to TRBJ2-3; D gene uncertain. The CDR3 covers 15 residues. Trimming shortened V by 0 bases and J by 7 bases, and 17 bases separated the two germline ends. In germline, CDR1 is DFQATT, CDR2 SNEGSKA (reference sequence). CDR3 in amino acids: CSARDPTTPGYTQYF. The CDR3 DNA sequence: TGCAGTGCTAGAGATCCTACGACTCCGGGCTATACGCAGTATTTT.

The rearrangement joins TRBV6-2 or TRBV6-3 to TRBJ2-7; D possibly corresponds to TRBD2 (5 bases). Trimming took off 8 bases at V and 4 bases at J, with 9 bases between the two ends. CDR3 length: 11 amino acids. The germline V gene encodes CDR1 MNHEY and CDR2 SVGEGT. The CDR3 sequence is CASGRTYEQYF. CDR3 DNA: TGTGCCAGCGGGAGAACGTACGAGCAGTACTTC.

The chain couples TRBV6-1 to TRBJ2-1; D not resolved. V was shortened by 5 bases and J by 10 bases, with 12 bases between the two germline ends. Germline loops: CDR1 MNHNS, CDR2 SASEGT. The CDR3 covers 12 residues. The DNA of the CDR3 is TGTGCCAGCAGTCCAGCAATGGGGGAGCAGTTCTTC. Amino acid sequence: CASSPAMGEQFF.

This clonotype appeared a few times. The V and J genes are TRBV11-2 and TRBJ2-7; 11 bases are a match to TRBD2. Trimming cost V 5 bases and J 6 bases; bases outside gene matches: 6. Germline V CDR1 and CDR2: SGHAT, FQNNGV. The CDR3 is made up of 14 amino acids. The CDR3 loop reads CASSNVAGGLEQYF. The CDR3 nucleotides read TGTGCCAGCAGCAATGTAGCGGGAGGGCTCGAGCAGTACTTC.

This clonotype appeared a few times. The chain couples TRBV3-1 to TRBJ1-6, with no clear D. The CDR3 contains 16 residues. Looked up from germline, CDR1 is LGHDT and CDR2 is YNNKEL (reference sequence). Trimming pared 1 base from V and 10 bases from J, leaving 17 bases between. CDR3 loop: CASSQGPGIRRSPLHF. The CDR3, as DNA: TGTGCCAGCAGCCAAGGGCCCGGCATAAGGAGATCACCCCTCCACTTT. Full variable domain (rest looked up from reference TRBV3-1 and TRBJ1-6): DTAVSQTPKYLVTQMGNDKSIKCEQNLGHDTMYWYKQDSKKFLKIMFSYNNKELIINETVPNRFSPKSPDKAHLNLHINSLELGDSAVYFCASSQGPGIRRSPLHFGNGTRLTVT.

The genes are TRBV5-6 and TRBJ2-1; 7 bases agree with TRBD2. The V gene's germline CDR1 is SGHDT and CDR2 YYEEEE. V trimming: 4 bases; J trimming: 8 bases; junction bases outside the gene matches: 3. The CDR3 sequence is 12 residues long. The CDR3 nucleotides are TGTGCCAGCAGCAAGCGGGACTATGAGCAGTTCTTC. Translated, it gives CASSKRDYEQFF.

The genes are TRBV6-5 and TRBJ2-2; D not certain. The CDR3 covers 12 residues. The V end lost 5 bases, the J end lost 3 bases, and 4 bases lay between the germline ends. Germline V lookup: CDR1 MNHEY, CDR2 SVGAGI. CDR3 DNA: TGTGCCAGCAGTGCGCACACCGGGGAGCTGTTTTTT. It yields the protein CASSAHTGELFF.

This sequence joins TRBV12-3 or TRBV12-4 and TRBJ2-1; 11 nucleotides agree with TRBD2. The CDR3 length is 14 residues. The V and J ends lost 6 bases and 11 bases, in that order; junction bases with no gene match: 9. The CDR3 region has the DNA TGTGCCAGCAGCCCGGGGACTAGCGGAACAAAGCAGTTCTTC. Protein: CASSPGTSGTKQFF.

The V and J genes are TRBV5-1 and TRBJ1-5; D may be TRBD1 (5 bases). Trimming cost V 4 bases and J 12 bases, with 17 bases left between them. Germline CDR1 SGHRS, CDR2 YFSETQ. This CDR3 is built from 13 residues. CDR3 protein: CASSLGDNQVQHF. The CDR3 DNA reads TGCGCCAGCAGCCTGGGGGATAATCAGGTCCAGCATTTT. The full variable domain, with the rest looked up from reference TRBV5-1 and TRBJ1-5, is KAGVTQTPRYLIKTRGQQVTLSCSPISGHRSVSWYQQTPGQGLQFLFEYFSETQRNKGNFPGRFSGRQFSNSRSEMNVSTLELGDSALYLCASSLGDNQVQHFGDGTRLSIL.

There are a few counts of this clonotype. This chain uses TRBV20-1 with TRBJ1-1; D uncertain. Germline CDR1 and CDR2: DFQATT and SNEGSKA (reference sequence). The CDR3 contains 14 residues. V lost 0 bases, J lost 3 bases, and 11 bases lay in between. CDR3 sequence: CSARDRDRDTEAFF. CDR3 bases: TGCAGTGCTAGAGATCGGGATAGGGACACTGAAGCTTTCTTT.

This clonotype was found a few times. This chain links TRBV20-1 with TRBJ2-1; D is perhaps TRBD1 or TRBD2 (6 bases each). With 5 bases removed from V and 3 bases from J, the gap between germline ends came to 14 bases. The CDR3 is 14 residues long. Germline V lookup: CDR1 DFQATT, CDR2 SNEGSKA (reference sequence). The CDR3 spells CSAGGGIGYNEQFF. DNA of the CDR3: TGCAGTGCTGGGGGCGGGATTGGCTACAATGAGCAGTTCTTC.

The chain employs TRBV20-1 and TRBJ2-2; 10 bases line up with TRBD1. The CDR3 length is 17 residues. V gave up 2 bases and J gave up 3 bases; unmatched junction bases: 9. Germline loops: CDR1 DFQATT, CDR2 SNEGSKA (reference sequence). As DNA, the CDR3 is TGCAGTGCTAGAAGAACTCCGGGACAGGGGCACACCGGGGAGCTGTTTTTT. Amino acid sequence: CSARRTPGQGHTGELFF.

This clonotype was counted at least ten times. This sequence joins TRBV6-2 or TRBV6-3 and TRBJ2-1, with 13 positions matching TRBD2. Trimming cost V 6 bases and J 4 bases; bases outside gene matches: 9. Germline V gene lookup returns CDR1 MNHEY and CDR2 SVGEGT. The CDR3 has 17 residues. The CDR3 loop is CASRRYLLAGGYNEQFF. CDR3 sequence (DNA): TGTGCCAGCAGACGTTACTTACTAGCGGGAGGGTACAATGAGCAGTTCTTC.